This entry lists 27 T cell receptor beta chains sequenced from one sample in a study of blood T cells in healthy people across ages. Together with a sample-barcoded 5' primer, a J-beta primer mix was included in a second PCR lasting roughly 6 to 12 cycles. TCRdb passed the 5' RACE reads through MiXCR, listing each CDR3 protein once. Of hundreds of thousands of distinct CDR3 sequences listed, roughly half are singletons. The sample consisted of blood. The receptors stem from a woman of 80 years or more in good health.

The chain employs TRBV12-3 or TRBV12-4 and TRBJ1-2; 10 positions match TRBD1. The CDR3 is made up of 16 amino acids. Germline trimming cut 5 bases from V and 5 bases from J; bases unmatched to any gene: 11. CDR3 coding DNA: TGTGCCAGCAGTCCACGCGGGACAGGGGTTCTTTATGGCTACACCTTC. This encodes CASSPRGTGVLYGYTF.

This chain joins TRBV12-3 or TRBV12-4 and TRBJ2-5; the match to TRBD1 covers 9 bases. The CDR3 has 14 amino acids. V lost 6 bases and J lost 6; bases outside the gene matches: 8. CDR3 nucleotides: TGTGCCAGCAGCCTACTGGGACAGGGCCAGACCCAGTACTTC. Translated, it gives CASSLLGQGQTQYF.

This clonotype was found many times. The J gene is TRBJ2-1, the V gene TRBV6-5; 10 bases align to TRBD1. The length of the CDR3 is 14 residues. V shed 2 bases and J 7 bases; nucleotides not matched to a gene: 2. Germline CDR1 reads MNHEY; CDR2 reads SVGAGI. CDR3 nucleotide sequence: TGTGCCAGCAGTTACGCGGGACAGGGGAATGAGCAGTTCTTC. This gives the protein CASSYAGQGNEQFF.

The genes are TRBV7-8 and TRBJ2-1, with TRBD1 identical over 7 bases. Germline V gene data show CDR1 as SGHVS and CDR2 as FQNEAQ. Trimming cost V 5 bases and J 7 bases; bases outside gene matches: 5. This CDR3 region has 13 residues. CDR3 sequence (DNA): TGTGCCAGCAGCCAGGGGGTGCGGAATGAGCAGTTCTTC. Translating gives CASSQGVRNEQFF.

This clonotype was counted only a few times. This sequence joins TRBV7-2 and TRBJ1-1, with D uncertain. V lost 5 bases and J lost 1, with 8 bases in between. CDR1 is SGHTA, CDR2 FQGNSA, per germline. The CDR3 is 13 residues long. The CDR3 DNA reads TGTGCCAGCAGCCCCCGCAGGAACACTGAAGCTTTCTTT. Protein: CASSPRRNTEAFF. Together with reference TRBV7-2 and TRBJ1-1, the CDR3 gives the full variable domain: GAGVSQSPSNKVTEKGKDVELRCDPISGHTALYWYRQSLGQGLEFLIYFQGNSAPDKSGLPSDRFSAERTGGSVSTLTIQRTQQEDSAVYLCASSPRRNTEAFFGQGTRLTVV.

This clonotype came up many times. The rearrangement links TRBV7-2 to TRBJ2-1; 11 positions match TRBD2. Trimming cost V 4 bases and J 5 bases; bases outside gene matches: 1. Germline V gene data show CDR1 as SGHTA and CDR2 as FQGNSA. CDR3 size: 14 residues. As DNA, the CDR3 is TGTGCCAGCAGCTCGGGACTAGCGGACAATGAGCAGTTCTTC. It is translated as CASSSGLADNEQFF.

The V gene is TRBV12-3 or TRBV12-4, the J gene TRBJ1-2; 10 nucleotides match TRBD1. CDR3 length equals 14 residues. With 3 bases clipped from V and 6 bases from J, the junction kept 4 bases outside the gene matches. The DNA of the CDR3 is TGTGCCAGCAGTTTCGCGGGACAGGGGAATGGCTACACCTTC. It yields the protein CASSFAGQGNGYTF.

The CDR3 sequence: CASSLTGDVREQYF. CDR3 DNA: TGTGCCAGCAGCCTGACAGGGGACGTCCGCGAGCAGTACTTC. V and J are TRBV4-2 and TRBJ2-7; 8 bases are a match to TRBD1. Germline loops: CDR1 LGHNA, CDR2 YNFKEQ. CDR3 length equals 14 residues. V trimming: 4 bases; J trimming: 6 bases; junction bases outside the gene matches: 8.

This chain uses TRBV7-2 with TRBJ2-7; D is ambiguous. The CDR3 runs 13 residues. CDR1 is SGHTA and CDR2 is FQGNSA in the germline V gene. The V gene lost 5 bases and the J gene lost 12 bases, with 20 bases spanning the gap. Here the CDR3 DNA reads TGTGCCAGCAGCCCCACCGCTGGGCAGCGTCTGTACTTC. Its protein is CASSPTAGQRLYF.

On this clonotype: A single base separates this from a much larger clone, so it may be a read error. This CDR3 reads CSTDGLAGVDEQYF. The CDR3 DNA reads TGCAGTACCGACGGACTAGCGGGAGTTGATGAGCAGTACTTC. The chain combines TRBV20-1 with TRBJ2-5; 13 bases match TRBD2. Germline V gene sequence: CDR1 DFQATT, CDR2 SNEGSKA (reference sequence). V shed 8 bases, J shed 11 bases, and the junction held 14 bases outside the gene matches. This CDR3 has 14 amino acids.

The rearrangement uses TRBV25-1 and TRBJ1-2; D is uncertain. The CDR3 loop spans 13 amino acids. CDR1 is MGHDK, CDR2 SYGVNS, per germline. The V and J ends lost 3 bases and 5 bases respectively, with 10 bases between them. The CDR3 spells CASSDIGGYGYTF. CDR3 in DNA: TGTGCCAGCAGTGACATAGGCGGTTATGGCTACACCTTC.

The rearrangement uses TRBV16 and TRBJ1-6; D is unclear. Trimming removed 0 bases at V and 0 bases at J, with 6 bases between. The CDR3 covers 16 residues. CDR1 KGHSY and CDR2 FQNENV come from the germline V gene. The CDR3 protein is CASSQSLSSYNSPLHF. CDR3 nucleotide sequence: TGTGCCAGCAGCCAATCGCTAAGCTCCTATAATTCACCCCTCCACTTT. The whole variable domain, remainder taken from reference TRBV16 and TRBJ1-6, is GEEVAQTPKHLVRGEGQKAKLYCAPIKGHSYVFWYQQVLKNEFKFLISFQNENVFDETGMPKERFSAKCLPNSPCSLEIQATKLEDSAVYFCASSQSLSSYNSPLHFGNGTRLTVT.

This clonotype was counted at least ten times. V and J are TRBV15 and TRBJ2-3; D ambiguous. The V and J ends lost 2 bases and 2 bases respectively, with 5 bases between them. Germline lookup yields CDR1 LNHNV and CDR2 YYDKDF (reference sequence). The CDR3 has 13 residues. The CDR3 nucleotides are TGTGCCACCAGCAGAAGTTTCACAGATACGCAGTATTTT. Its translation: CATSRSFTDTQYF.

The genes are TRBV7-9 and TRBJ2-1; 11 positions agree with TRBD2. The CDR3 length is 16 residues. Germline CDR1 and CDR2: SEHNR and FQNEAQ (reference sequence). V dropped 5 bases and J dropped 1; count of bases not matched to a gene: 4. The CDR3 region has the DNA TGTGCCAGCAGCGCGATAGCGGGGGGGTCCTACAATGAGCAGTTCTTC. Translating it yields CASSAIAGGSYNEQFF.

The chain carries TRBV2 and TRBJ2-5; no clear D. CDR3 length: 11 residues. CDR1 is SNHLY, CDR2 FYNNEI, per germline. V was cut by 2 bases and J by 13 bases, with 11 bases left in between. The DNA of the CDR3 is TGTGCCAGCAGTGAAAGCAGTTTTCGGTACTTC. As protein: CASSESSFRYF.

Comment on this clonotype: One end of the junction varies from germline; a read error may be responsible. The CDR3 nucleotides are TGTGCCTGGAGGACAGGGTACGACAACGAGCAGTTCTTC. Amino acids: CAWRTGYDNEQFF. This rearrangement joins TRBV30 to TRBJ2-1; 7 nucleotides agree with TRBD1. CDR1 GTSNPN and CDR2 SVGIG come from the germline V gene (reference sequence). The CDR3 is 13 amino acids.

This clonotype was recorded at least ten times. This chain links TRBV7-9 with TRBJ2-3; TRBD2 agrees at 13 bases. Losses at the gene ends were 3 bases for V and 4 bases for J; bases not matched to a gene: 10. This CDR3 has 18 residues. Germline V gene sequence: CDR1 SEHNR, CDR2 FQNEAQ (reference sequence). The DNA for the CDR3 is TGTGCCAGCAGCTTTCGGACTAGCGGGAGAGGGGACGCAGATACGCAGTATTTT. This codes for CASSFRTSGRGDADTQYF.

V and J are TRBV5-1 and TRBJ2-1; 7 bases line up with TRBD1. J gave up 6 bases and V 4 bases, and 10 bases lay outside the gene matches. Germline V CDR1 and CDR2: SGHRS, YFSETQ. There are 15 residues in the CDR3. The CDR3 coding sequence is TGCGCCAGCAGCCTGGGACAACAGGGGAGCAATGAGCAGTTCTTC. It codes for CASSLGQQGSNEQFF. The full variable domain, completed using reference TRBV5-1 and TRBJ2-1, is KAGVTQTPRYLIKTRGQQVTLSCSPISGHRSVSWYQQTPGQGLQFLFEYFSETQRNKGNFPGRFSGRQFSNSRSEMNVSTLELGDSALYLCASSLGQQGSNEQFFGPGTRLTVL.

There are many counts of this clonotype. The genes are TRBV30 and TRBJ2-3; the match to TRBD2 covers 8 bases. After removal of 4 bases from V and 5 bases from J, the junction contained 5 bases not matched to a gene. The length of the CDR3 is 13 residues. CDR1 and CDR2 from the germline V gene are GTSNPN and SVGIG (reference sequence). The DNA for the CDR3 is TGTGCCTGGACCGGACTAGCAGGAGATACGCAGTATTTT. Its protein product is CAWTGLAGDTQYF. Based on the CDR3 plus reference TRBV30 and TRBJ2-3, the full variable domain is SQTIHQWPATLVQPVGSPLSLECTVEGTSNPNLYWYRQAAGRGLQLLFYSVGIGQISSEVPQNLSASRPQDRQFILSSKKLLLSDSGFYLCAWTGLAGDTQYFGPGTRLTVL.

This clonotype has more than one count but fewer than ten. The chain couples TRBV20-1 to TRBJ2-2; 7 nucleotides line up with TRBD2. Germline values: CDR1 DFQATT, CDR2 SNEGSKA (reference sequence). J was trimmed by 5 bases and V by 5 bases; bases with no gene match: 5. CDR3 size: 13 residues. Written as DNA, the CDR3 is TGCAGTGCTGCGGGAGCCCGGACCGGGGAGCTGTTTTTT. Its protein is CSAAGARTGELFF.

This clonotype was found many times. V gene TRBV6-6 combines with J gene TRBJ2-5, with TRBD1 matching over 7 bases. The CDR3 has 15 amino acids. The junction had 9 bases not matched to a gene; V was cut back by 6 bases and J by 2 bases. Germline-derived CDR1 and CDR2 are MNHNY and SVGAGI (reference sequence). The CDR3 spells CASRPPHRGQETQYF. The CDR3 bases are TGTGCCAGCAGACCTCCTCACAGGGGACAAGAGACCCAGTACTTC.

This clonotype was observed many times. V usage is TRBV20-1 and J usage is TRBJ2-3; D is ambiguous. V dropped 0 bases and J dropped 5 bases, with 15 bases sitting between them. The CDR3 loop spans 15 amino acids. Germline V gene sequence: CDR1 DFQATT, CDR2 SNEGSKA (reference sequence). The CDR3 DNA sequence: TGCAGTGCTAGAGATGGTATGGAGTGGGGAGATACGCAGTATTTT. Protein sequence: CSARDGMEWGDTQYF.

The chain uses TRBV7-9 and TRBJ1-5; D gene unclear. In germline, CDR1 is SEHNR, CDR2 FQNEAQ (reference sequence). Trimming cost V 3 bases and J 5 bases, with 14 bases left between them. This CDR3 spans 15 amino acids. The CDR3 bases are TGTGCCAGCAGCTTGGGGTGGCCCGGCGATCAGCCCCAGCATTTT. Protein: CASSLGWPGDQPQHF.

Points on this clonotype: Since a much larger clone is just one base distant, this may be a read error. The chain combines TRBV7-9 with TRBJ2-1; D is unresolved. The CDR3 extends over 14 amino acids. Germline V gene sequence: CDR1 SEHNR, CDR2 FQNEAQ (reference sequence). The CDR3 sequence is CVSSLDPSFNEQFF. The CDR3 nucleotides read TGTGTCAGCAGCTTAGATCCGAGCTTCAATGAGCAGTTCTTC.

This clonotype showed up many times. The CDR3, as DNA: TGTGCCAGCAGCCAAGAAGGGGGCGCAGATACGCAGTATTTT. It encodes CASSQEGGADTQYF. The chain employs TRBV4-2 and TRBJ2-3, with TRBD1 identical over 7 bases. The V and J ends lost 0 bases and 4 bases, in that order; junction bases with no gene match: 1. There are 14 residues in the CDR3. Germline lookup yields CDR1 LGHNA and CDR2 YNFKEQ.

The rearrangement uses TRBV12-3 or TRBV12-4 and TRBJ1-5; 8 positions match TRBD1. This CDR3 is built from 15 residues. J was trimmed by 5 bases and V by 2 bases; bases with no gene match: 5. CDR3: CASSLTGGIHQPQHF. CDR3 sequence (DNA): TGTGCCAGCAGTTTAACAGGGGGTATACATCAGCCCCAGCATTTT.

This sequence joins TRBV10-3 and TRBJ2-1; D is unclear. The V and J ends lost 3 bases and 5 bases respectively, with 17 bases between them. This CDR3 region has 16 residues. Looked up from germline, CDR1 is ENHRY and CDR2 is SYGVKD. Here the CDR3 reads CAISDNMILSDNEQFF. CDR3 in DNA: TGTGCCATCAGTGATAATATGATACTATCGGACAATGAGCAGTTCTTC.